The TCR beta chain under discussion was sequenced for a study of human T cells and chemical hapten exposure. V was cut by 6 bases and J by 7 bases, with 15 bases left in between. The germline gives CDR1 MDHEN, CDR2 SYDVKM. The CDR3 is 13 residues long. This clonotype appeared a few times. Regarding time point: patch test 3, about 24 weeks after DPC sensitization. Indicated treatment: therapeutic diphenylcyclopropenone sensitization with weekly scalp DPC. TCRdb ran MiXCR on the RACE reads and lists one entry per CDR3 protein. Of 190,000 or so distinct CDR3 sequences in the sample, approximately 24% were seen once.

V gene TRBV28 combines with J gene TRBJ1-1; a possible D gene is TRBD1 (6 bases). This sample comprised whole blood, obtained in connection with sensitization to the hapten diphenylcyclopropenone (DPC). This receptor was obtained from a woman between 40 and 55 years old with alopecia areata. Some clones in this sample may be carry-over from other donors' samples. DNA of the CDR3: TGTGCCAGCAGGCCTGGACAGTGGGGTGAAGCTTTCTTT. Its translation is CASRPGQWGEAFF.